This T cell receptor (beta chain) was found in a study of PD-L1 blockade in urothelial cancer. As regards this clone: One junction end disagrees with the germline gene, perhaps due to a read error.

CDR1 and CDR2 (germline): KGHSH, LQKENI. This CDR3 is built from 14 residues. The assay was immunoSEQ multiplex PCR, and TCRdb's table has in-frame clones only and misses some. The sample holds 35,000 or so clones; about a third are singletons and the top ten take more than 8.5%. This TCR was recovered from a man in his 60s with urothelial cancer. The chain is built from TRBV18 and TRBJ1-3; D may be TRBD1 (5 bases). The specimen comprised tumor tissue, sampled before atezolizumab (anti-PD-L1) treatment. The DNA of the CDR3 is TGTGCCAGCTCACCGCAGGGTGATGGAAATACCATATATTTT. Translated, it gives CASSPQGDGNTIYF. Combining the CDR3 with reference TRBV18 and TRBJ1-3 gives the whole variable domain NAGVMQNPRHLVRRRGQEARLRCSPMKGHSHVYWYRQLPEEGLKFMVYLQKENIIDESGMPKERFSAEFPKEGPSILRIQQVVRGDSAAYFCASSPQGDGNTIYFGEGSWLTVV.